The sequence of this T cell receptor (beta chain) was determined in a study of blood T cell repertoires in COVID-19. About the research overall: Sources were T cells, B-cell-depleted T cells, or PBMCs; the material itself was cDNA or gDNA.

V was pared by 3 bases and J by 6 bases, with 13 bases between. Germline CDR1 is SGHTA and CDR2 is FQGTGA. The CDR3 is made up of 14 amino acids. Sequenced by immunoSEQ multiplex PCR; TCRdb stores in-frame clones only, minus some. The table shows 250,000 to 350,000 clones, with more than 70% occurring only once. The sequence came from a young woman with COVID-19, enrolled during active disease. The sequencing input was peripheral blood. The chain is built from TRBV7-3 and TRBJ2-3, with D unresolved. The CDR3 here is CASSFSNFGDTQYF. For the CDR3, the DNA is TGTGCCAGCAGCTTTAGCAATTTTGGCGATACGCAGTATTTT.